The 9 T cell receptor beta chains listed next were all sequenced from one sample in a study of blood T cell repertoires in COVID-19. TCRdb's table, derived via immunoSEQ multiplex PCR, lists solely in-frame clones and lacks some. The sample has about 130,000 clones; 70% to 80% are singletons. Sequences were obtained from peripheral blood. The receptors were gathered from a man aged 40-55 years with active or convalescent COVID-19.

In its sample, this clone was seen a few times. This chain connects TRBV2 to TRBJ1-6; 7 nucleotides agree with TRBD1. The CDR3 is 14 residues long. Trimming at V came to 8 bases and at J to 6 bases, leaving 7 bases not matched to a gene. The germline CDR1 and CDR2 sequences are SNHLY and FYNNEI. The DNA of the CDR3 is TGTGCCAGCGCCCCGGACAGGAGTAATTCACCCCTCCACTTT. Translated, it gives CASAPDRSNSPLHF.

Only one count was recorded for this clone. The chain employs TRBV6-5 and TRBJ1-2; D unclear. CDR1 and CDR2 from the germline V gene are MNHEY and SVGAGI. Trimming pared 8 bases from V and 8 bases from J, leaving 18 bases between. CDR3 length: 13 amino acids. The CDR3 region has the DNA TGTGCCAGCTGCCTGTCGGGAGGGAACGGCTACACCTTC. Encoded protein: CASCLSGGNGYTF.

The chain uses TRBV27 and TRBJ1-2, with 10 positions matching TRBD1. Germline CDR1 is MNHEY and CDR2 is SMNVEV (reference sequence). The CDR3 consists of 15 residues. J was trimmed by 8 bases and V by 1 base; bases with no gene match: 7. CDR3 loop: CASSLFGDRGGGYTF. CDR3 sequence (DNA): TGTGCCAGCAGTTTATTTGGGGACAGGGGCGGCGGCTACACCTTC.

The chain uses TRBV2 and TRBJ2-1, with D possibly matching TRBD2 (6 bases). This CDR3 has 12 residues. V lost 6 bases and J 7 bases, leaving 10 bases between the germline ends. CDR1 SNHLY and CDR2 FYNNEI come from the germline V gene. The CDR3 sequence is CASRIGGNEQFF. In DNA form, the CDR3 reads TGTGCCAGCAGGATTGGGGGGAATGAGCAGTTCTTC.

The chain joins TRBV24-1 to TRBJ1-2; 9 bases agree with TRBD1. CDR3 size: 18 residues. In germline, CDR1 is KGHDR, CDR2 SFDVKD. Trimming took 2 bases from V and 4 from J; bases not matched to a gene: 13. The CDR3 coding sequence is TGTGCCACCAGTGATTCGGGACAGGGTTTTTCCGGCCCCTATGGCTACACCTTC. Amino acids: CATSDSGQGFSGPYGYTF.

This clone was picked up a small number of times. The chain carries TRBV18 and TRBJ2-1; weak D call: TRBD1 (6 bases). This CDR3 has 17 amino acids. Trimming removed 0 bases at V and 4 bases at J, with 16 bases between. Germline V CDR1 and CDR2: KGHSH, LQKENI. CDR3 amino acids: CASSPPPRGSSYNEQFF. The DNA of the CDR3 is TGTGCCAGCTCACCACCTCCAAGGGGGAGCTCTTACAATGAGCAGTTCTTC.

This rearrangement joins TRBV21-1 to TRBJ2-7; the listed D gene, TRBD1, was not tested against the DNA. TRBV21-1 is listed as a pseudogene. This CDR3 has 14 residues. CDR3 DNA sequence: TGTGCCAGCAGCAAGGTGTCCAGCTCCTACGAGCAGTACTTC. Amino acids: CASSKVSSSYEQYF.

V usage is TRBV19 and J usage is TRBJ1-4; possible D gene TRBD1, 6 bases. The CDR3 extends over 11 amino acids. The ends were cut back, 3 bases at V and 15 bases at J, with 11 bases in the middle. CDR1 and CDR2 from the germline V gene are LNHDA and SQIVND (reference sequence). CDR3 nucleotides: TGTGCCAGTAGTATTACAGGGAAGGTGTTTTTT. Translating it yields CASSITGKVFF.

V gene TRBV3-1 (or the pseudogene TRBV3-2) combines with J gene TRBJ2-7; unclear D gene. The V end was cut by 0 bases, the J end by 3 bases, with 9 bases between. CDR3 length: 14 residues. The germline CDR1 and CDR2 sequences are LGHDT and YNNKEL (reference sequence). CDR3 loop: CASSQEPHSYEQYF. The CDR3 DNA sequence: TGTGCCAGCAGCCAAGAACCCCACAGCTACGAGCAGTACTTC.